This T cell receptor beta chain comes out of a study of neoadjuvant anti-PD-1 for oral cavity cancer. Profiling relied on immunoSEQ multiplex PCR, and the TCRdb table lists in-frame clones only, not all of them. The repertoire includes approximately 13,000 clones, roughly 74% of them detected once, and less than 3% sits in the top ten. Trimming cost V 5 bases and J 2 bases; bases outside gene matches: 7. The CDR3 length is 15 residues. Germline V lookup: CDR1 SGHRS, CDR2 YFSETQ. Time point meaning: after neoadjuvant nivolumab, at surgical resection. The specimen comprised PBMCs, sampled after nivolumab (anti-PD-1) treatment. This clonotype was sampled from a person aged 35 to 85 with oral cavity squamous cell carcinoma. The genes are TRBV5-1 and TRBJ1-2; 9 bases agree with TRBD1. CDR3 bases: TGCGCCAGCAGTCCGGACAGGGGTGACAACTATGGCTACACCTTC. This codes for CASSPDRGDNYGYTF. The variable domain in full, with the rest retrieved from reference TRBV5-1 and TRBJ1-2, is KAGVTQTPRYLIKTRGQQVTLSCSPISGHRSVSWYQQTPGQGLQFLFEYFSETQRNKGNFPGRFSGRQFSNSRSEMNVSTLELGDSALYLCASSPDRGDNYGYTFGSGTRLTVV.